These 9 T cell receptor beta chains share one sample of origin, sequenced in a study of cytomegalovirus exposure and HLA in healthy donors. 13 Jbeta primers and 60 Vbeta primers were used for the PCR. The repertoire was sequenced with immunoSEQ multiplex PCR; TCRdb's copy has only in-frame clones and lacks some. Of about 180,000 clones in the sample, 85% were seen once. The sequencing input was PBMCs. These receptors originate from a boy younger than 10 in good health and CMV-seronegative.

The CDR3 here is CATSRGGTAFEAFF. The CDR3 DNA is TGTGCCACCAGCAGAGGGGGGACAGCCTTTGAAGCTTTCTTT. V gene TRBV15 combines with J gene TRBJ1-1, with TRBD1 identical over 7 bases. Germline-derived CDR1 and CDR2 are LNHNV and YYDKDF (reference sequence). This CDR3 region has 14 residues. V lost 1 base and J lost 7; bases outside the gene matches: 6.

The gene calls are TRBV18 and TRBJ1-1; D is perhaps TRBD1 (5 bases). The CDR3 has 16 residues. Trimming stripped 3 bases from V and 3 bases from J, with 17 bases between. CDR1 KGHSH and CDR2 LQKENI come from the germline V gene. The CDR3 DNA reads TGTGCCAGCTCACCGAGCGCAGGGATCATTGACACTGAAGCTTTCTTT. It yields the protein CASSPSAGIIDTEAFF.

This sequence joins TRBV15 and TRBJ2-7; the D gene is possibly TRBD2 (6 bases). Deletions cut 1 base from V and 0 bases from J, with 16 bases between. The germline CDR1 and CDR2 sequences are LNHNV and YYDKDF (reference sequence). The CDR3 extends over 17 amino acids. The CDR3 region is CATSRGGLGTASYEQYF. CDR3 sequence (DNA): TGTGCCACCAGCAGAGGGGGTTTAGGGACTGCCTCCTACGAGCAGTACTTC.

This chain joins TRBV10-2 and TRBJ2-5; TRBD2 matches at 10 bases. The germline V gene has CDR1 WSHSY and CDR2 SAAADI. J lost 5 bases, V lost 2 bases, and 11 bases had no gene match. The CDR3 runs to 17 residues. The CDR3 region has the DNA TGCGCCAGCAGTGAGCGATTGAGCGGGGGGGCAGGGGAGACCCAGTACTTC. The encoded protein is CASSERLSGGAGETQYF.

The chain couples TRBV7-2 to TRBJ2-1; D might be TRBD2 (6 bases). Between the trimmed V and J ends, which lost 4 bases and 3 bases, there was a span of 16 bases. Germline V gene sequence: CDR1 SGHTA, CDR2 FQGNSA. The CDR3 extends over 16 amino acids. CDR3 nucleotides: TGTGCCAGCAGCTCTTATACGGGAGTAATCTACAATGAGCAGTTCTTC. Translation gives CASSSYTGVIYNEQFF. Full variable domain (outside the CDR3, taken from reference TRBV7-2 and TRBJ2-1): GAGVSQSPSNKVTEKGKDVELRCDPISGHTALYWYRQSLGQGLEFLIYFQGNSAPDKSGLPSDRFSAERTGGSVSTLTIQRTQQEDSAVYLCASSSYTGVIYNEQFFGPGTRLTVL.

In DNA form, the CDR3 reads TGTGCCAGCAGCTTGGTGAGCGGGGGCGAGCAGTACGTC. It is translated as CASSLVSGGEQYV. The chain carries TRBV5-4 and TRBJ2-7; TRBD2 aligns across 8 bases. Germline V gene lookup returns CDR1 SGHNT and CDR2 YYREEE (reference sequence). The CDR3 spans 13 residues. V shed 0 bases and J 6 bases; nucleotides not matched to a gene: 2.

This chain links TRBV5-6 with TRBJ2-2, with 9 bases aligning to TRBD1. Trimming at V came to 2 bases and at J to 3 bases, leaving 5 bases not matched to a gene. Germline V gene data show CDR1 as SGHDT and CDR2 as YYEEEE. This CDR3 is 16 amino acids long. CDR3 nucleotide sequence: TGTGCCAGCAGCTTACAGGGGGCGCCGGACACCGGGGAGCTGTTTTTT. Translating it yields CASSLQGAPDTGELFF.

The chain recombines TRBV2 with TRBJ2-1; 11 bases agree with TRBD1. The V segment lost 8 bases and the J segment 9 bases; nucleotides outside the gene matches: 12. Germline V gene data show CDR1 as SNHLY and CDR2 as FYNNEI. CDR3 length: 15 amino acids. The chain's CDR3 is CASDGTGGSLGEQFF. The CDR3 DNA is TGTGCCAGCGACGGGACAGGGGGGTCTTTGGGTGAGCAGTTCTTC.

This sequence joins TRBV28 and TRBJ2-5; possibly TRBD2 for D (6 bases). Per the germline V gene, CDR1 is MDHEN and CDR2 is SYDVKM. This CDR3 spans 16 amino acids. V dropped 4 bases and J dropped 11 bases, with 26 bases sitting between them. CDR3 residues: CASSYHLLLRTITQYF. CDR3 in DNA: TGTGCCAGCAGTTATCACCTACTTCTGAGGACTATCACGCAGTACTTC.